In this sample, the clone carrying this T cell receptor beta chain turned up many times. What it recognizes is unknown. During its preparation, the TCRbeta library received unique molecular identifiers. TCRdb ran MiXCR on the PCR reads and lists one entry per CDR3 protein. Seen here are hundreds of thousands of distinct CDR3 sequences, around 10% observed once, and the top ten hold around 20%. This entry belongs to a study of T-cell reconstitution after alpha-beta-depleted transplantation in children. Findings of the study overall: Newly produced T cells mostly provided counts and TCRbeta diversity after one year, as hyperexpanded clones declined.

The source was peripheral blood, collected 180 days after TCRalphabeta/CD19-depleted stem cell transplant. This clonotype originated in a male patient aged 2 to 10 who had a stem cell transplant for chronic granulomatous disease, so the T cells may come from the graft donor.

CDR3 protein: CASSSAGGRDTGELFF. The CDR3 nucleotides read TGTGCCAGCAGTTCGGCGGGGGGAAGAGACACCGGGGAGCTGTTTTTT. The chain couples TRBV12-3 or TRBV12-4 to TRBJ2-2; TRBD2 matches 8 bases. This CDR3 is built from 16 residues. The V and J ends lost 4 bases and 3 bases, in that order; junction bases with no gene match: 7.